Sequencing of this T cell receptor beta chain was carried out in a study of blood T cell repertoires in COVID-19. Whole-study context: PBMCs, B-cell-depleted T cells, or T cells were the source of the cDNA or gDNA that made up the material.

Participants had their cohort set by participant-reported clinical history. All recovered Cohort 3 donors got two negative PCRs, got clearance, or saw symptom resolution. Original analysis: Reference gene primers were amplified, and this amplification served to estimate nucleated cell counts. Profiling relied on immunoSEQ multiplex PCR, and the TCRdb table lists in-frame clones only, not all of them. The DNA gave D and trimming, while V, J and clone size come from that table. The repertoire holds roughly 400,000 clones, about nine tenths seen once, with 0.6% in the top ten. The V and J ends lost 5 bases and 3 bases respectively, with 8 bases between them. Per germline, CDR1 WNHNN and CDR2 SYGVQD (reference sequence). The CDR3 is 13 residues long.

This chain connects TRBV10-1 to TRBJ1-5; TRBD1 might be the D (5 bases). The sequence came from a man between 18 and 35 years old who had recovered from COVID-19. Sequenced material: PBMCs or T cells enriched from blood (not recorded which). CDR3 in amino acids: CASSQGYNQPQHF. The CDR3 bases are TGCGCCAGCAGTCAGGGATACAATCAGCCCCAGCATTTT.